What follows are 8 T cell receptor beta chains derived from one specimen sequenced in a study of blood T cell repertoires in COVID-19 (dated by TCRdb to between 2020 and 2021). Libraries were made using the immunoSEQ multiplex PCR assay. The table was pulled from immuneACCESS by TCRdb, which kept in-frame rearrangements only. Such tables lose some clones; where checked, under half of the loss comes from unresolved V genes, and the rest has no known cause. A total of 110,000 to 150,000 clones appear in this sample, 70% to 90% of them only once. The top ten clonotypes cover 1.5% to 2% of the sample. The sample consisted of peripheral blood. The receptors derive from a man between 65 and 85 years old with acute or convalescent COVID-19.

This chain connects TRBV6-6 to TRBJ2-3; 9 bases are a match to TRBD2. V trimming: 5 bases; J trimming: 2 bases; junction bases outside the gene matches: 11. Germline V gene lookup returns CDR1 MNHNY and CDR2 SVGAGI (reference sequence). This CDR3 contains 17 residues. This CDR3 reads CASSPIAGVDFTDTQYF. The CDR3 region has the DNA TGTGCCAGCAGTCCTATAGCGGGAGTAGACTTCACAGATACGCAGTATTTT.

The chain recombines TRBV5-1 with TRBJ2-5, with TRBD1 as a possible D gene (6 bases). CDR1 and CDR2 from the germline V gene are SGHRS and YFSETQ. V was shortened by 0 bases and J by 4 bases, with 10 bases between the two germline ends. CDR3 size: 14 residues. The CDR3: CASSLGGGAETQYF. The CDR3 DNA is TGCGCCAGCAGCTTGGGTGGGGGCGCAGAGACCCAGTACTTC.

The chain couples TRBV7-9 to TRBJ1-5; possibly TRBD1 for D (5 bases). The CDR3 is made up of 14 amino acids. Per germline, CDR1 SEHNR and CDR2 FQNEAQ (reference sequence). Trimming removed 2 bases from V and 2 bases from J, with 7 bases in between. CDR3 in DNA: TGTGCCAGCAGCTTATTAGGGGGCAATCAGCCCCAGCATTTT. It codes for CASSLLGGNQPQHF.

V usage is TRBV3-1 (or the pseudogene TRBV3-2) and J usage is TRBJ2-3; D not certain. This CDR3 is built from 14 residues. Looked up from germline, CDR1 is LGHDT and CDR2 is YNNKEL (reference sequence). The V and J ends lost 5 bases and 4 bases respectively, with 13 bases between them. The CDR3 nucleotides are TGTGCCAGCAGCGCGAACGGCCGGGCAGATACGCAGTATTTT. Translating gives CASSANGRADTQYF.

The chain links TRBV7-9 to TRBJ1-2; 7 bases align to TRBD1. Germline loops: CDR1 SEHNR, CDR2 FQNEAQ (reference sequence). This CDR3 is 15 amino acids long. The trim removed 5 bases at V and 4 bases at J, leaving 10 bases unmatched. The CDR3 region has the DNA TGTGCCAGCAGCCCTGGGGACAGCGACCTCTATGGCTACACCTTC. This translates into CASSPGDSDLYGYTF.

J is TRBJ2-7 and V is TRBV7-8; maybe TRBD2 (5 bases). There are 11 residues in the CDR3. CDR1 is SGHVS, CDR2 FQNEAQ, per germline. V lost 5 bases and J lost 12, with 14 bases in between. The CDR3 DNA sequence: TGTGCCAGCAGCGCGACCGGGATTTGGTACTTC. Protein sequence: CASSATGIWYF.

V gene TRBV2 combines with J gene TRBJ2-4, with 13 positions matching TRBD2. From germline, CDR1 is SNHLY and CDR2 FYNNEI. CDR3 length: 19 amino acids. V lost 5 bases, J lost 0 bases, and 10 bases stayed unmatched. The CDR3, as DNA: TGTGCCAGCAGTTTCCCGACTAGCGGGGGGCCTCTAGCCAAAAACATTCAGTACTTC. It translates to CASSFPTSGGPLAKNIQYF.

V usage is TRBV6-5 and J usage is TRBJ1-5, with no clear D. Trimming cost V 6 bases and J 0 bases, with 6 bases left between them. Germline CDR1 MNHEY, CDR2 SVGAGI. The CDR3 sequence is 13 residues long. CDR3 in DNA: TGTGCCAGCAGCTATTATAGCAATCAGCCCCAGCATTTT. It translates to CASSYYSNQPQHF.